Presented here are 21 T cell receptor beta chains from one specimen sequenced in a study of T cell responses to AZD1222 COVID-19 vaccine (dated by TCRdb to about 2021). The library was produced with the immunoSEQ multiplex PCR assay. TCRdb limited this immuneACCESS table to in-frame rearrangements with V and J called. A share of clones is missing; checked studies link under half to unresolved V genes, and the rest is unexplained. This sample has 93,000 or so clones in its table, and around 90% of those were observed once. The ten biggest clones cover about 4.8% of the sample. The time point label for this specimen denotes: baseline before first vaccination. The sequenced sample was peripheral blood, obtained on day 0 of AZD1222 vaccination. These receptors were obtained from an adult in good health.

In DNA, the CDR3 is TGCGCCAGCAGCTTACTGGGTTCCCAACTCTACAATGAGCAGTTCTTC. Its translation: CASSLLGSQLYNEQFF. The rearrangement uses TRBV4-1 and TRBJ2-1; no firm D call. There are 16 residues in the CDR3. Germline V gene sequence: CDR1 MGHRA, CDR2 YSYEKL. The V end was cut by 5 bases, the J end by 3 bases, with 17 bases between.

This sequence joins TRBV9 and TRBJ2-5; 7 bases align to TRBD1. Germline V gene lookup returns CDR1 SGDLS and CDR2 YYNGEE. The CDR3 has 16 amino acids. V lost 1 base, J lost 5 bases, and 11 bases stayed unmatched. The CDR3 region is CASSVTIGTAGETQYF. The CDR3 DNA is TGTGCCAGCAGCGTAACCATCGGGACAGCTGGCGAGACCCAGTACTTC.

The chain carries TRBV2 and TRBJ2-7, with 9 bases fitting TRBD2. Trimming cost V 6 bases and J 7 bases; bases outside gene matches: 7. The CDR3 spans 13 residues. Germline CDR1 and CDR2: SNHLY and FYNNEI. CDR3 bases: TGTGCCAGCAGGCTCGGCGGGGGGGGAGAGCAGTACTTC. Protein product: CASRLGGGGEQYF.

V is TRBV4-2 and J is TRBJ2-3; 12 nucleotides agree with TRBD2. The CDR3 has 17 amino acids. Unmatched junction bases numbered 7, after V lost 3 bases and J lost 3 bases. Germline V gene sequence: CDR1 LGHNA, CDR2 YNFKEQ. CDR3 sequence: CASSHASGGAETDTQYF. As DNA, the CDR3 is TGTGCCAGCAGCCATGCTAGCGGGGGGGCTGAAACAGATACGCAGTATTTT.

The chain carries TRBV14 and TRBJ2-1; 7 bases agree with TRBD1. Germline values: CDR1 SGHDN, CDR2 FVKESK. This CDR3 is built from 18 residues. V lost 3 bases, J lost 0 bases, and 11 bases stayed unmatched. CDR3 amino acids: CASSHYVGGPSSYNEQFF. CDR3 DNA: TGTGCCAGCAGCCACTATGTAGGGGGCCCCAGCTCCTACAATGAGCAGTTCTTC. The full variable domain, completed using reference TRBV14 and TRBJ2-1, is EAGVTQFPSHSVIEKGQTVTLRCDPISGHDNLYWYRRVMGKEIKFLLHFVKESKQDESGMPNNRFLAERTGGTYSTLKVQPAELEDSGVYFCASSHYVGGPSSYNEQFFGPGTRLTVL.

V and J are TRBV6-2 or TRBV6-3 and TRBJ1-3; D gene ambiguous. Germline CDR1 is MNHEY and CDR2 is SVGEGT. The CDR3 loop spans 14 amino acids. With 0 bases removed from V and 4 bases from J, the gap between germline ends came to 7 bases. Here the CDR3 DNA reads TGTGCCAGCAGTTACTCGGCGGGAGGAAACACCATATATTTT. Translation gives CASSYSAGGNTIYF.

This chain joins TRBV6-5 and TRBJ2-1; no clear D gene. The CDR3 has 11 amino acids. V lost 6 bases, J lost 6 bases, and 6 bases lay in between. Germline lookup yields CDR1 MNHEY and CDR2 SVGAGI. The CDR3 loop is CASRIFNEQFF. CDR3 in DNA: TGTGCCAGCAGGATTTTCAATGAGCAGTTCTTC.

The rearrangement links TRBV19 to TRBJ2-2; 8 bases are shared with TRBD1. Looked up from germline, CDR1 is LNHDA and CDR2 is SQIVND (reference sequence). The CDR3 consists of 17 residues. V lost 5 bases, J lost 8 bases, and 16 bases stayed unmatched. The CDR3: CASSVPGTGSSRGELFF. CDR3 coding DNA: TGTGCCAGTAGTGTACCCGGGACAGGCTCTTCAAGGGGGGAGCTGTTTTTT.

This clone has just a few counts. This chain uses TRBV6-4 with TRBJ2-1, with 8 bases fitting TRBD2. The CDR3 is made up of 15 amino acids. V shed 2 bases and J 7 bases; nucleotides not matched to a gene: 7. Germline lookup yields CDR1 MRHNA and CDR2 SNTAGT. The CDR3 reads CASSDTGGGQNEQFF. For the CDR3, the DNA is TGTGCCAGCAGTGACACGGGGGGGGGCCAGAATGAGCAGTTCTTC.

The chain couples TRBV18 to TRBJ2-2; D ambiguous. This CDR3 is built from 15 residues. Trimming removed 3 bases from V and 3 bases from J, with 11 bases in between. Per germline, CDR1 KGHSH and CDR2 LQKENI. CDR3 coding DNA: TGTGCCAGCTCACCTCGAAGGGTGGACACCGGGGAGCTGTTTTTT. As protein: CASSPRRVDTGELFF. The whole variable domain, filled in from reference TRBV18 and TRBJ2-2, reads NAGVMQNPRHLVRRRGQEARLRCSPMKGHSHVYWYRQLPEEGLKFMVYLQKENIIDESGMPKERFSAEFPKEGPSILRIQQVVRGDSAAYFCASSPRRVDTGELFFGEGSRLTVL.

This clone was seen only once. The gene calls are TRBV9 and TRBJ1-2, with D unresolved. The CDR3 spans 14 residues. The germline V gene encodes CDR1 SGDLS and CDR2 YYNGEE. The V and J ends lost 3 bases and 3 bases respectively, with 12 bases between them. The chain's CDR3 is CASSAPSRDYGYTF. The CDR3 nucleotides read TGTGCCAGCAGCGCACCCTCCCGGGACTATGGCTACACCTTC. Based on the CDR3 plus reference TRBV9 and TRBJ1-2, the full variable domain is DSGVTQTPKHLITATGQRVTLRCSPRSGDLSVYWYQQSLDQGLQFLIQYYNGEERAKGNILERFSAQQFPDLHSELNLSSLELGDSALYFCASSAPSRDYGYTFGSGTRLTVV.

This clone was observed a single time. The rearrangement uses TRBV12-3 or TRBV12-4 and TRBJ2-3; D gene unclear. The CDR3 consists of 12 residues. Trimming left V 4 bases short and J 8 bases short, with 10 bases between. The CDR3 bases are TGTGCCAGCAGTTCGAGTAGCTCTACGCAGTATTTT. Its protein product is CASSSSSSTQYF.

The chain recombines TRBV7-8 with TRBJ2-3, with a weak D call TRBD1 (5 bases). This CDR3 is built from 16 residues. CDR1 and CDR2 (germline): SGHVS, FQNEAQ. Trimming shortened V by 5 bases and J by 1 base, and 16 bases separated the two germline ends. The CDR3 DNA follows: TGTGCCAGCAGCCCCCTAGTCAGGGCCCGCACAGATACGCAGTATTTT. This encodes CASSPLVRARTDTQYF.

This clone was detected only a few times. This rearrangement joins TRBV25-1 to TRBJ2-7, with D perhaps TRBD2 (5 bases). Germline assignment: CDR1 MGHDK and CDR2 SYGVNS. V dropped 5 bases and J dropped 3 bases, with 11 bases sitting between them. CDR3 length: 13 amino acids. CDR3 in amino acids: CASSPGGLYEQYF. CDR3 coding DNA: TGTGCCAGCAGTCCCGGCGGACTCTACGAGCAGTACTTC.

V gene TRBV10-3 combines with J gene TRBJ1-2; perhaps TRBD1 as D (5 bases). With 5 bases removed from V and 0 bases from J, the gap between germline ends came to 19 bases. This CDR3 is built from 17 residues. Per the germline V gene, CDR1 is ENHRY and CDR2 is SYGVKD. CDR3 sequence: CAISTYRQTSTNYGYTF. The CDR3, as DNA: TGTGCCATCAGTACGTACAGGCAAACTTCAACTAACTATGGCTACACCTTC.

The CDR3 here is CASSLSGVYQPQHF. In DNA, the CDR3 is TGTGCCAGCAGTTTATCAGGGGTTTATCAGCCCCAGCATTTT. The chain has TRBV28 and TRBJ1-5, with a possible D match to TRBD1 (6 bases). The CDR3 is 14 residues long. Trimming took off 1 base at V and 5 bases at J, with 9 bases between the two ends. Germline loops: CDR1 MDHEN, CDR2 SYDVKM. Full variable domain (outside the CDR3, taken from reference TRBV28 and TRBJ1-5): DVKVTQSSRYLVKRTGEKVFLECVQDMDHENMFWYRQDPGLGLRLIYFSYDVKMKEKGDIPEGYSVSREKKERFSLILESASTNQTSMYLCASSLSGVYQPQHFGDGTRLSIL.

This chain joins TRBV7-2 and TRBJ2-7, with 7 bases lining up with TRBD1. J gave up 0 bases and V 1 base, and 3 bases lay outside the gene matches. Germline loops: CDR1 SGHTA, CDR2 FQGNSA. This CDR3 region has 15 residues. The CDR3 reads CASSLDAGGSYEQYF. CDR3 DNA sequence: TGTGCCAGCAGCTTAGATGCAGGGGGCTCCTACGAGCAGTACTTC.

J is TRBJ2-1 and V is TRBV5-1; no clear D. The V end was cut by 0 bases, the J end by 4 bases, with 5 bases between. Per germline, CDR1 SGHRS and CDR2 YFSETQ. The CDR3 is 13 amino acids. The chain's CDR3 is CASSLVPYNEQFF. DNA of the CDR3: TGCGCCAGCAGCTTGGTGCCGTACAATGAGCAGTTCTTC.

This clone was seen only a few times. The rearrangement links TRBV7-3 to TRBJ1-2, with TRBD1 matching 8 bases. V lost 5 bases and J lost 1; bases outside the gene matches: 6. Looked up from germline, CDR1 is SGHTA and CDR2 is FQGTGA. The CDR3 is made up of 15 amino acids. CDR3 bases: TGTGCCAGCAGCGCTACAGGGGGTCGTAACTATGGCTACACCTTC. It codes for CASSATGGRNYGYTF.

The V call is TRBV10-1, the J call TRBJ1-5; maybe TRBD1 (5 bases). CDR1 and CDR2 (germline): WNHNN, SYGVQD (reference sequence). CDR3 length equals 11 residues. This chain's CDR3 is CPGIGNQPQHF. The CDR3 bases are TGCCCAGGGATTGGGAATCAGCCCCAGCATTTT.

The V call is TRBV9, the J call TRBJ1-2; D is ambiguous. Germline loops: CDR1 SGDLS, CDR2 YYNGEE. The CDR3 runs 13 residues. Trimming stripped 6 bases from V and 4 bases from J, with 13 bases between. The chain's CDR3 is CASNNGEPYGYTF. DNA of the CDR3: TGTGCCAGCAACAACGGGGAGCCCTATGGCTACACCTTC.